A single TCR beta chain is shown here with its context. No antigen is known for it. Template switching by 5'RACE produced TCR cDNA, adding a universal primer site and UMIs. TCRdb fed the 5' RACE reads into MiXCR, producing one record per CDR3 protein. The repertoire includes some 240,000 distinct CDR3 sequences, about 5.2% of them detected once, and less than 3.5% sits in the top ten. The data stem from a study of T cells after yellow fever vaccination. In the study overall: The SMART-Seq v4 Ultra Low Input method served to prepare the low-cell-number fractions. Regarding the study as a whole: Reappearance after the booster was seen for most primary-vaccination clones, at 95% to 97% CD4 and around 90% CD8. When the response was secondary, it was weaker but reached its peak faster, day 5 versus 15.

Losses at the gene ends were 5 bases for V and 3 bases for J; bases not matched to a gene: 10. This CDR3 contains 15 residues. Germline CDR1 reads SGHRS; CDR2 reads YFSETQ. The genes are TRBV5-1 and TRBJ2-7, with 8 bases aligning to TRBD1. Sequenced material: CD4+ T cells sorted from PBMCs, taken on the day of the yellow fever booster vaccination. The receptor was derived from a man aged 18 to 35 who received the YFV17D yellow fever vaccine. This chain's CDR3 is CASSFGQGPFYEQYV. The CDR3 coding sequence is TGCGCCAGCAGTTTCGGACAGGGCCCCTTCTACGAGCAGTACGTC.